This T cell receptor beta chain was identified in a study of patients and donors after allogeneic stem cell transplantation. This clonotype came up many times. The CDR3 has 16 residues. Per the germline V gene, CDR1 is SGDLS and CDR2 is YYNGEE. V shed 1 base, J shed 9 bases, and the junction held 10 bases outside the gene matches. TCRdb reprocessed the RT-PCR reads via MiXCR and lists one record per CDR3 protein. The table has about 28,000 distinct CDR3 sequences, almost 7% seen once. The chain is built from TRBV9 and TRBJ1-6, with 7 bases lining up with TRBD1. The clonotype was recovered from a human donor who was either an allogeneic HSCT recipient or a stem cell or donor lymphocyte infusion donor (not recorded which). It is not recorded whose cells these are; they may come from a transplant donor. Sequenced material: blood, either unsorted or a sorted T cell fraction (not recorded which). Here the CDR3 DNA reads TGTGCCAGCAGCGTAACTCTAGGGGGCGCAGGTTCACCCCTCCACTTT. As protein: CASSVTLGGAGSPLHF.